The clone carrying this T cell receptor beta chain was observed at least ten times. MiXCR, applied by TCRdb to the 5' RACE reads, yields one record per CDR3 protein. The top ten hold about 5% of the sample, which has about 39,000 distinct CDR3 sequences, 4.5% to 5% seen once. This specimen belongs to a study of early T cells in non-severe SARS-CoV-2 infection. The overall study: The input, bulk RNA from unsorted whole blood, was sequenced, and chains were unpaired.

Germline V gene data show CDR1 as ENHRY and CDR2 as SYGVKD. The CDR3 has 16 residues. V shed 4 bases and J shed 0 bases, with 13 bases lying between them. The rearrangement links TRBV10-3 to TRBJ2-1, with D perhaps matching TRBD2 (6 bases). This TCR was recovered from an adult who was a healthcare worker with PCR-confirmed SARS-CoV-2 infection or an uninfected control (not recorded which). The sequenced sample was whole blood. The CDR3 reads CAISGYGGSSYNEQFF. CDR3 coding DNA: TGTGCCATCAGTGGTTACGGGGGAAGCTCCTACAATGAGCAGTTCTTC.